The 12 T cell receptor beta chains listed next were all sequenced from one sample in a study of blood T cells in healthy people across ages. The second PCR ran about 6 to 11 cycles with a sample-barcoded 5' primer and J-beta primers. TCRdb redid the calling of the 5' RACE reads with MiXCR, one entry per CDR3 protein. The table lists about 680,000 distinct CDR3 sequences, 49% of them singletons. Sequenced material: blood. Source of these receptors: a woman aged 60 to 75 in good health.

This clonotype was detected only a few times. The J gene is TRBJ2-7, the V gene TRBV5-5, with 7 bases lining up with TRBD1. The length of the CDR3 is 15 residues. Looked up from germline, CDR1 is SGHKS and CDR2 is YYEKEE (reference sequence). Unmatched junction bases numbered 12, after V lost 3 bases and J lost 6 bases. The CDR3 coding sequence is TGTGCCAGCAGCTGGGGGACAGAGTCTGTTTTCGAGCAGTACTTC. Encoded protein: CASSWGTESVFEQYF.

The rearrangement uses TRBV4-1 and TRBJ2-7; 8 bases match TRBD2. Germline V CDR1 and CDR2: MGHRA, YSYEKL. The CDR3 is 14 amino acids. V lost 5 bases, J lost 4 bases, and 7 bases stayed unmatched. The CDR3 reads CASSNSGREYEQYF. The CDR3 DNA follows: TGCGCCAGCAGCAACAGCGGGAGAGAGTACGAGCAGTACTTC.

This clonotype was observed a single time. In DNA, the CDR3 is TGTGCCAGCAGCTCGGGCCCGGCGAATACGCAGTATTTT. Protein: CASSSGPANTQYF. The J gene is TRBJ2-3, the V gene TRBV7-2; D gene unclear. The germline V and J ends were trimmed by 4 bases and 7 bases, with 12 bases remaining between them. CDR1 is SGHTA and CDR2 is FQGNSA in the germline V gene. The length of the CDR3 is 13 residues.

The J gene is TRBJ2-3, the V gene TRBV20-1; 7 bases agree with TRBD1. This CDR3 has 15 amino acids. The V and J ends lost 0 bases and 9 bases, in that order; junction bases with no gene match: 12. Germline CDR1 reads DFQATT; CDR2 reads SNEGSKA (reference sequence). In DNA, the CDR3 is TGCAGTGCTAGAGATGCCGGTGGACAGGCCGAGACGCAGTATTTT. Translated, it gives CSARDAGGQAETQYF.

The chain links TRBV4-1 to TRBJ2-5; TRBD2 matches 11 bases. CDR3 length: 17 amino acids. Unmatched junction bases numbered 12, after V lost 4 bases and J lost 5 bases. Germline V gives CDR1 MGHRA, CDR2 YSYEKL. The CDR3 sequence: CASSPLFLAGGGETQYF. The CDR3, as DNA: TGCGCCAGCAGCCCACTTTTCTTAGCGGGAGGGGGGGAGACCCAGTACTTC.

This chain uses TRBV5-1 with TRBJ2-7; D is unresolved. The V gene's germline CDR1 is SGHRS and CDR2 YFSETQ. The CDR3 runs 13 residues. V lost 4 bases, J lost 2 bases, and 10 bases lay in between. DNA of the CDR3: TGCGCCAGCAGCATCGGTGGAACCTACGAGCAGTACTTC. Translated, it gives CASSIGGTYEQYF. Based on the CDR3 plus reference TRBV5-1 and TRBJ2-7, the full variable domain is KAGVTQTPRYLIKTRGQQVTLSCSPISGHRSVSWYQQTPGQGLQFLFEYFSETQRNKGNFPGRFSGRQFSNSRSEMNVSTLELGDSALYLCASSIGGTYEQYFGPGTRLTVT.

This chain joins TRBV4-2 and TRBJ1-6, with 7 bases that match TRBD1. Trimming cost V 1 base and J 5 bases; bases outside gene matches: 5. CDR1 and CDR2 from the germline V gene are LGHNA and YNFKEQ. This CDR3 is 16 amino acids long. The CDR3 nucleotides read TGTGCCAGCAGCCAAGCAGCCGACAGGGATAATTCACCCCTCCACTTT. It yields the protein CASSQAADRDNSPLHF.

The rearrangement uses TRBV7-2 and TRBJ2-7; D might be TRBD2 (5 bases). The CDR3 covers 15 residues. V lost 1 base and J lost 6, with 16 bases in between. Per the germline V gene, CDR1 is SGHTA and CDR2 is FQGNSA. This CDR3 is CASSLGGEGKREQYF. Here the CDR3 DNA reads TGTGCCAGCAGCTTAGGAGGCGAGGGCAAACGCGAGCAGTACTTC.

This clonotype was counted between two and nine times. The chain links TRBV20-1 to TRBJ2-5, with 10 bases lining up with TRBD1. The J call is doubtful: the DNA matches TRBJ2-7 better. The CDR3 has 13 amino acids. Germline assignment: CDR1 DFQATT and CDR2 SNEGSKA (reference sequence). CDR3 in amino acids: CSAAGTGVHEQYF. For the CDR3, the DNA is TGCAGTGCGGCCGGGACAGGGGTCCACGAGCAGTACTTC.

V and J are TRBV27 and TRBJ1-4, with D hard to call. From germline, CDR1 is MNHEY and CDR2 SMNVEV (reference sequence). The CDR3 contains 15 residues. V lost 2 bases and J lost 8, with 15 bases in between. This chain's CDR3 is CASSLIWGFGEKLFF. CDR3 nucleotides: TGTGCCAGCAGTTTAATCTGGGGTTTTGGGGAAAAACTGTTTTTT.

In its sample, this clonotype was seen a few times. The chain carries TRBV10-3 and TRBJ2-4; D is possibly TRBD1 (5 bases). The ends were cut back, 2 bases at V and 13 bases at J, with 9 bases in the middle. Germline assignment: CDR1 ENHRY and CDR2 SYGVKD. CDR3 size: 11 residues. CDR3 nucleotides: TGTGCCATCAGTGAGGACAGCTTACAGTACTTC. Residues: CAISEDSLQYF.

A few counts support this clonotype. The rearrangement uses TRBV3-1 and TRBJ1-2; no reliable D call. Between the trimmed V and J ends, which lost 4 bases and 7 bases, there was a span of 16 bases. CDR1 and CDR2 from the germline V gene are LGHDT and YNNKEL (reference sequence). The CDR3 extends over 14 amino acids. CDR3 DNA: TGTGCCAGCAGCCTTACTGCAGGCATTGCTGGCTACACCTTC. Translation gives CASSLTAGIAGYTF.